The 30 T cell receptor beta chains below all came from one sample that was sequenced in a study of OX40 agonist ivuxolimab in advanced cancers. Clones were read by immunoSEQ multiplex PCR, and TCRdb kept only the in-frame ones, dropping some. The sample records about 96,000 clones, 90% being singletons. The starting material was CD4+ or CD8+ T cells sorted from blood, obtained in a trial of the OX40 agonist ivuxolimab. These receptors all come from an adult with an advanced solid tumor such as melanoma, head and neck, liver or kidney cancer.

CDR3 amino acids: CASSGGMGEETQYF. The CDR3 region has the DNA TGTGCCAGCAGTGGCGGAATGGGGGAGGAGACCCAGTACTTC. The chain is built from TRBV2 and TRBJ2-5, with D perhaps matching TRBD1 or TRBD2 (5 bases each). This CDR3 has 14 residues. Trimming removed 4 bases at V and 5 bases at J, with 14 bases between. Germline loops: CDR1 SNHLY, CDR2 FYNNEI.

The chain couples TRBV18 to TRBJ1-1; the D gene is possibly TRBD1 (6 bases). CDR1 KGHSH and CDR2 LQKENI come from the germline V gene. CDR3 length: 14 amino acids. The germline V and J ends were trimmed by 5 bases and 1 base, with 11 bases remaining between them. CDR3 region: CASSRGTENTEAFF. CDR3 bases: TGTGCCAGCTCAAGGGGGACGGAGAACACTGAAGCTTTCTTT.

The chain combines TRBV5-1 with TRBJ2-1, with 11 bases identical to TRBD2. The V segment lost 0 bases and the J segment 4 bases; nucleotides outside the gene matches: 3. The length of the CDR3 is 16 residues. CDR1 is SGHRS, CDR2 YFSETQ, per germline. Here the CDR3 DNA reads TGCGCCAGCAGCTTGGTGTTAGCGGGAGGGTACAATGAGCAGTTCTTC. It codes for CASSLVLAGGYNEQFF.

This chain joins TRBV30 and TRBJ1-2; the D is unclear. The germline CDR1 and CDR2 sequences are GTSNPN and SVGIG (reference sequence). The V end was cut by 0 bases, the J end by 7 bases, with 9 bases between. The CDR3 totals 12 residues. The CDR3 reads CAWSVMESGYTF. The CDR3 DNA is TGTGCCTGGAGTGTAATGGAATCTGGCTACACCTTC.

This CDR3 reads CASSGGLAFF. The CDR3 DNA reads TGTGCCAGCAGTGGGGGTTTGGCTTTCTTT. This rearrangement joins TRBV28 to TRBJ1-1, with a possible D match to TRBD1 (5 bases). CDR3 length equals 10 residues. V lost 5 bases to trimming and J lost 11 bases, with 9 bases between them. The V gene's germline CDR1 is MDHEN and CDR2 SYDVKM. Using reference TRBV28 and TRBJ1-1 for the parts outside the CDR3, the full variable domain is DVKVTQSSRYLVKRTGEKVFLECVQDMDHENMFWYRQDPGLGLRLIYFSYDVKMKEKGDIPEGYSVSREKKERFSLILESASTNQTSMYLCASSGGLAFFGQGTRLTVV.

This rearrangement joins TRBV7-2 to TRBJ2-3; 10 bases fit TRBD2. V lost 1 base and J lost 14; bases outside the gene matches: 6. The germline V gene has CDR1 SGHTA and CDR2 FQGNSA. The CDR3 loop spans 13 amino acids. In DNA form, the CDR3 reads TGTGCCAGCAGCTTAGTCCAGCGGGAGGGCGGGTATTTT. This gives the protein CASSLVQREGGYF.

The chain joins TRBV19 to TRBJ2-6; D possibly corresponds to TRBD2 (6 bases). CDR3 length equals 18 residues. Germline V gene lookup returns CDR1 LNHDA and CDR2 SQIVND (reference sequence). V lost 5 bases, J lost 1 base, and 18 bases lay in between. The CDR3 region is CASSAAGRRASGANVLTF. The CDR3 DNA follows: TGTGCCAGTAGTGCGGCGGGGCGGCGGGCGTCTGGGGCCAACGTCCTGACTTTC.

This chain joins TRBV5-1 and TRBJ2-1, with D perhaps TRBD2 (8 bases). The ends were cut back, 5 bases at V and 4 bases at J, with 16 bases in the middle. Per the germline V gene, CDR1 is SGHRS and CDR2 is YFSETQ. CDR3 length: 15 amino acids. The CDR3: CASRLGGDSYNEQFF. The CDR3 DNA is TGCGCCAGCAGGCTCGGGGGGGACAGTTACAATGAGCAGTTCTTC. Variable domain in full (rest from reference TRBV5-1 and TRBJ2-1): KAGVTQTPRYLIKTRGQQVTLSCSPISGHRSVSWYQQTPGQGLQFLFEYFSETQRNKGNFPGRFSGRQFSNSRSEMNVSTLELGDSALYLCASRLGGDSYNEQFFGPGTRLTVL.

The gene calls are TRBV11-3 and TRBJ2-7, with 9 bases aligning to TRBD1. CDR1 and CDR2 from the germline V gene are SGHNT and YENEEA. CDR3 length: 15 residues. Losses at the gene ends were 7 bases for V and 5 bases for J; bases not matched to a gene: 12. CDR3 sequence (DNA): TGTGCCAGCACTACTCGCATCGGGACAGGGAACGAGCAGTACTTC. Protein: CASTTRIGTGNEQYF.

As for this clone: Lacking the conserved final phenylalanine or tryptophan, this CDR3 likely reflects a read error. The J gene is TRBJ2-7, the V gene TRBV28; 9 bases agree with TRBD1. This CDR3 is 15 amino acids long. After removal of 5 bases from V and 3 bases from J, the junction contained 8 bases not matched to a gene. Germline V gives CDR1 MDHEN, CDR2 SYDVKM. CDR3 in amino acids: CASSPRTGEGYEQYL. The CDR3 DNA is TGTGCCAGCAGTCCACGGACAGGGGAAGGCTACGAGCAGTACCTC.

This sequence joins TRBV19 and TRBJ1-2; TRBD1 matches at 7 bases. Trimming at V came to 4 bases and at J to 0 bases, leaving 5 bases not matched to a gene. Per the germline V gene, CDR1 is LNHDA and CDR2 is SQIVND (reference sequence). This CDR3 spans 15 amino acids. CDR3 residues: CASSTGTEANYGYTF. In DNA, the CDR3 is TGTGCCAGTAGTACTGGGACAGAAGCTAACTATGGCTACACCTTC.

The V and J genes are TRBV7-8 and TRBJ1-5; 7 bases line up with TRBD1. Trimming took 4 bases from V and 7 from J; bases not matched to a gene: 10. CDR1 is SGHVS and CDR2 is FQNEAQ in the germline V gene. The CDR3 runs to 15 residues. CDR3 nucleotide sequence: TGTGCCAGCAGCTCCAGGGGGGGGGAGGAACAGCCCCAGCATTTT. Its translation is CASSSRGGEEQPQHF.

The gene calls are TRBV18 and TRBJ1-2; D is uncertain. CDR3 length equals 14 residues. Trimming removed 8 bases from V and 0 bases from J, with 13 bases in between. Germline V gene data show CDR1 as KGHSH and CDR2 as LQKENI. The CDR3 here is CASTRGTTNYGYTF. CDR3 sequence (DNA): TGTGCCAGCACCCGCGGAACGACTAACTATGGCTACACCTTC.

The chain employs TRBV7-9 and TRBJ2-3, with 12 bases matching TRBD2. V trimming: 10 bases; J trimming: 3 bases; junction bases outside the gene matches: 17. CDR1 is SEHNR, CDR2 FQNEAQ, per germline (reference sequence). The CDR3 consists of 18 residues. DNA of the CDR3: TGTGCCATCCCGCCGCTAGCGGGAGGGCCGGGAAGTACAGATACGCAGTATTTT. Its translation: CAIPPLAGGPGSTDTQYF.

The chain employs TRBV19 and TRBJ1-1; D is possibly TRBD1 (5 bases). CDR3 length: 13 residues. Trimming removed 5 bases from V and 3 bases from J, with 10 bases in between. Germline lookup yields CDR1 LNHDA and CDR2 SQIVND (reference sequence). This CDR3 reads CASSSARDTEAFF. DNA of the CDR3: TGTGCCAGTAGTTCGGCCAGGGACACTGAAGCTTTCTTT.

Here the CDR3 reads CASSQDTRTSGSESNEQFF. Written as DNA, the CDR3 is TGCGCCAGCAGCCAAGATACTCGAACTAGCGGGAGTGAGAGCAATGAGCAGTTCTTC. The rearrangement joins TRBV4-3 to TRBJ2-1; 11 nucleotides agree with TRBD2. Germline lookup yields CDR1 LGHNA and CDR2 YSLEER. This CDR3 region has 19 residues. V lost 0 bases to trimming and J lost 6 bases; unmatched junction nucleotides: 13.

This clone was counted a single time. The chain is built from TRBV28 and TRBJ2-6, with unresolved D. The ends were cut back, 3 bases at V and 11 bases at J, with 26 bases in the middle. Germline V gene lookup returns CDR1 MDHEN and CDR2 SYDVKM. CDR3 length: 18 amino acids. CDR3: CASSFLGYSSSGPDVLTF. CDR3 bases: TGTGCCAGCAGTTTTTTGGGGTACAGTTCGTCCGGACCGGACGTCCTGACTTTC. Complete variable domain (other parts from reference TRBV28 and TRBJ2-6): DVKVTQSSRYLVKRTGEKVFLECVQDMDHENMFWYRQDPGLGLRLIYFSYDVKMKEKGDIPEGYSVSREKKERFSLILESASTNQTSMYLCASSFLGYSSSGPDVLTFGAGSRLTVL.

This clone was recorded once. The rearrangement joins TRBV7-2 to TRBJ1-2; the D is unclear. CDR3 size: 14 residues. CDR1 is SGHTA, CDR2 FQGNSA, per germline. Trimming took 1 base from V and 4 from J, leaving 10 bases between them. CDR3 nucleotides: TGTGCCAGCAGCTTAGATAAAGTCTCCTATGGCTACACCTTC. Its translation is CASSLDKVSYGYTF.

V usage is TRBV6-1 and J usage is TRBJ2-1, with 12 bases identical to TRBD2. Germline V gene sequence: CDR1 MNHNS, CDR2 SASEGT. The CDR3 sequence is 15 residues long. With 6 bases clipped from V and 8 bases from J, the junction kept 8 bases outside the gene matches. CDR3 amino acids: CASSQTSGRFHEQFF. In DNA, the CDR3 is TGTGCCAGCAGCCAGACTAGCGGGAGATTTCATGAGCAGTTCTTC.

V gene TRBV30 combines with J gene TRBJ1-3, with a weak D call TRBD1 (5 bases). This CDR3 region has 14 residues. Between the trimmed V and J ends, which lost 0 bases and 1 base, there was a span of 7 bases. Germline V gene sequence: CDR1 GTSNPN, CDR2 SVGIG (reference sequence). This CDR3 is CAWSVGGSGNTIYF. In DNA form, the CDR3 reads TGTGCCTGGAGTGTGGGGGGTTCTGGAAACACCATATATTTT.

This chain links TRBV5-4 with TRBJ1-1, with D possibly being TRBD1 (5 bases). Trimming left V 4 bases short and J 4 bases short, with 14 bases between. The CDR3 has 14 amino acids. The germline CDR1 and CDR2 sequences are SGHNT and YYREEE (reference sequence). The CDR3 protein is CASSPQLRGTEAFF. The DNA of the CDR3 is TGTGCCAGCAGCCCCCAGTTAAGGGGCACTGAAGCTTTCTTT.

The genes are TRBV19 and TRBJ2-2; D perhaps matches TRBD1 (5 bases). The CDR3 is 14 residues long. Germline V gives CDR1 LNHDA, CDR2 SQIVND (reference sequence). V lost 8 bases, J lost 0 bases, and 10 bases lay in between. CDR3 in DNA: TGTGCCAGTGGACAAGTCGCGAACACCGGGGAGCTGTTTTTT. This codes for CASGQVANTGELFF.

The V call is TRBV7-2, the J call TRBJ2-1; the match to TRBD2 covers 7 bases. J lost 9 bases, V lost 5 bases, and 7 bases had no gene match. CDR3 length: 13 residues. Germline V lookup: CDR1 SGHTA, CDR2 FQGNSA. DNA of the CDR3: TGTGCCAGCAGCCCCCTTGCGGGAGTTGAGCAGTTCTTC. It translates to CASSPLAGVEQFF.

The chain carries TRBV5-1 and TRBJ2-1; D might be TRBD1 (5 bases). The V and J ends lost 0 bases and 0 bases respectively, with 10 bases between them. The CDR3 is 16 amino acids. Germline-derived CDR1 and CDR2 are SGHRS and YFSETQ. CDR3 amino acids: CASSLGQPSSYNEQFF. The CDR3 region has the DNA TGCGCCAGCAGCTTGGGACAGCCGAGCTCCTACAATGAGCAGTTCTTC.

The V call is TRBV6-1, the J call TRBJ2-7; D is uncertain. This CDR3 region has 15 residues. The germline CDR1 and CDR2 sequences are MNHNS and SASEGT. Trimming left V 5 bases short and J 0 bases short, with 14 bases between. CDR3 residues: CASSPSGWISYEQYF. The CDR3 DNA follows: TGTGCCAGCAGTCCTTCGGGCTGGATCTCCTACGAGCAGTACTTC.

CDR3 sequence (DNA): TGTGCCAGCAGTTTATTACCCGTTCTGTTTGGCACTGAAGCTTTCTTT. It codes for CASSLLPVLFGTEAFF. V usage is TRBV27 and J usage is TRBJ1-1, with unresolved D. Germline assignment: CDR1 MNHEY and CDR2 SMNVEV (reference sequence). Trimming removed 1 base at V and 4 bases at J, with 16 bases between. The CDR3 length is 16 residues.

This clone was seen just once. The V and J genes are TRBV11-2 and TRBJ2-7; the D gene is possibly TRBD1 (6 bases). V gave up 7 bases and J gave up 2 bases, with 15 bases separating them. CDR3 length: 14 residues. CDR1 and CDR2 from the germline V gene are SGHAT and FQNNGV. As DNA, the CDR3 is TGTGCCAGCACCACACAGGGTCCACCCTACGAGCAGTACTTC. Translated: CASTTQGPPYEQYF.

The chain employs TRBV11-3 and TRBJ1-2; TRBD1 aligns across 7 bases. V was clipped by 5 bases and J by 6 bases; unmatched bases: 9. The V gene's germline CDR1 is SGHNT and CDR2 YENEEA. The length of the CDR3 is 14 residues. As DNA, the CDR3 is TGTGCCAGCAGCCTGACAGGGATAAGAGATGGCTACACCTTC. Its protein product is CASSLTGIRDGYTF.

The J gene is TRBJ2-5, the V gene TRBV28; 13 bases map to TRBD2. Near its end, the DNA agrees better with TRBJ2-7, so the J call may be wrong. Germline V gives CDR1 MDHEN, CDR2 SYDVKM. This CDR3 is built from 18 residues. In DNA form, the CDR3 reads TGTGCCAGCAGTTCCTCCGGGACTAGCGGGAAGCTGGCCTACGAGCAGTACTTC. It specifies CASSSSGTSGKLAYEQYF.

The V gene is TRBV21-1, the J gene TRBJ2-7. TRBV21-1 is a pseudogene. The CDR3 is made up of 16 amino acids. CDR3 amino acids: CASSTGRLSRNYEQYF. The CDR3 coding sequence is TGTGCCAGCAGCACAGGACGGCTGTCCCGTAACTACGAGCAGTACTTC.